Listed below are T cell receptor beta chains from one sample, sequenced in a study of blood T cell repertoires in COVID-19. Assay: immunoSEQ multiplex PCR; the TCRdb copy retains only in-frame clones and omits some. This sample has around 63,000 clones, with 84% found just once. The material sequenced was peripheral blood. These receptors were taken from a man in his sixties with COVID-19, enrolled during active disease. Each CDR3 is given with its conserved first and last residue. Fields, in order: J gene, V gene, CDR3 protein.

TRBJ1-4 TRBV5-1 CASSLEGDSNEKLFF
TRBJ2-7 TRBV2 CASSELGQATEQYF
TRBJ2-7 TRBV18 CASSPSSVGAYEQYF
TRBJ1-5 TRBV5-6 CASSPGTEGQPQHF
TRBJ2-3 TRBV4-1 CASSRLAGTDTQYF
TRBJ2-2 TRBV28 CASSLPGQGVGGGRWELFF
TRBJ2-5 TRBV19 CASSSDPGLAETQYF
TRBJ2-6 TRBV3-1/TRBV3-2 CASSQELREIRSGANVLTF
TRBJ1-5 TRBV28 CASSHSGNIKSSNQPQHF
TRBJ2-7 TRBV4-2 CASSQESSGVVYEQYF
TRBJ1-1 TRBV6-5 CASSYSSLRDTEAFF
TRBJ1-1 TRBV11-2 CASSSSPGTGLIF